The 20 T cell receptor beta chains presented below share a single source sample, sequenced in a study of cytomegalovirus exposure and HLA in healthy donors. PCR amplification relied on 60 Vbeta primers (plus 13 Jbeta primers). Sequenced by immunoSEQ multiplex PCR; TCRdb stores in-frame clones only, minus some. The table includes 100,000 to 150,000 clones, about 80% detected once. Source material: PBMCs. All receptors derive from a woman aged 45-65 years in good health and CMV-seropositive.

V gene TRBV15 combines with J gene TRBJ2-2; TRBD2 agrees at 9 bases. This CDR3 has 17 residues. Germline trimming cut 1 base from V and 1 base from J; bases unmatched to any gene: 4. CDR1 LNHNV and CDR2 YYDKDF come from the germline V gene (reference sequence). For the CDR3, the DNA is TGTGCCACCAGCAGAGGACCTAGCGGGATGAACACCGGGGAGCTGTTTTTT. This translates into CATSRGPSGMNTGELFF.

The CDR3: CVCRSGGSYEQYF. The CDR3 nucleotides are TGTGTATGTCGTAGCGGGGGTTCCTACGAGCAGTACTTC. The rearrangement uses TRBV5-4 and TRBJ2-7; 9 nucleotides align to TRBD2. In germline, CDR1 is SGHNT, CDR2 YYREEE (reference sequence). The CDR3 length is 13 residues.

The CDR3 loop is CASSRDRSTYEQYF. CDR3 DNA sequence: TGTGCCAGCAGCCGGGACAGATCCACCTACGAGCAGTACTTC. The rearrangement links TRBV6-5 to TRBJ2-7; 7 bases agree with TRBD1. This CDR3 is 14 amino acids long. Germline V gene sequence: CDR1 MNHEY, CDR2 SVGAGI. The trim removed 6 bases at V and 2 bases at J, leaving 7 bases unmatched.

The chain carries TRBV29-1 and TRBJ1-2; 11 bases line up with TRBD1. Germline V lookup: CDR1 SQVTM, CDR2 ANQGSEA. V lost 2 bases, J lost 3 bases, and 5 bases stayed unmatched. This CDR3 comprises 15 residues. The CDR3 reads CSVELSGQGDYGYTF. CDR3 in DNA: TGCAGCGTTGAATTATCGGGACAGGGGGACTATGGCTACACCTTC.

This clone was observed a few times. This chain links TRBV19 with TRBJ2-6; 8 bases are shared with TRBD1. The CDR3 has 18 residues. Germline assignment: CDR1 LNHDA and CDR2 SQIVND (reference sequence). The V gene end was trimmed by 5 bases and the J gene end by 1 base; junction bases not matched to a gene: 10. The CDR3 here is CASSPDRGGGSGANVLTF. In DNA form, the CDR3 reads TGTGCCAGTAGTCCAGACAGGGGCGGTGGGTCTGGGGCCAACGTCCTGACTTTC.

The rearrangement joins TRBV15 to TRBJ1-1, with 8 bases matching TRBD1. This CDR3 spans 13 amino acids. The germline CDR1 and CDR2 sequences are LNHNV and YYDKDF (reference sequence). V lost 4 bases and J lost 4; bases outside the gene matches: 2. The CDR3 DNA reads TGTGCCACCAGCATGGACAGGGCCACTGAAGCTTTCTTT. Residues: CATSMDRATEAFF. The whole variable domain, remainder taken from reference TRBV15 and TRBJ1-1, is DAMVIQNPRYQVTQFGKPVTLSCSQTLNHNVMYWYQQKSSQAPKLLFHYYDKDFNNEADTPDNFQSRRPNTSFCFLDIRSPGLGDTAMYLCATSMDRATEAFFGQGTRLTVV.

The chain carries TRBV27 and TRBJ2-6; possible D gene TRBD1, 6 bases. Germline assignment: CDR1 MNHEY and CDR2 SMNVEV (reference sequence). V was clipped by 6 bases and J by 0 bases, with 12 bases between them. The CDR3 runs 16 residues. DNA for the CDR3: TGTGCCAGCAGAACAGGGACCCGCTCTGGGGCCAACGTCCTGACTTTC. Residues: CASRTGTRSGANVLTF.

The chain is built from TRBV7-2 and TRBJ1-2, with 8 positions matching TRBD1. Germline CDR1 reads SGHTA; CDR2 reads FQGNSA. The CDR3 length is 15 residues. The J segment lost 5 bases and the V segment lost 1 base, leaving 6 bases of the junction unmatched. CDR3 in amino acids: CASSLGTGLIYGYTF. CDR3 DNA sequence: TGTGCCAGCAGCTTAGGGACAGGGTTGATTTATGGCTACACCTTC.

This clone came up a few times. This rearrangement joins TRBV28 to TRBJ2-5, with 7 bases aligning to TRBD1. Trimming took 3 bases from V and 1 from J; bases not matched to a gene: 8. Germline CDR1 MDHEN, CDR2 SYDVKM. There are 16 residues in the CDR3. CDR3 sequence: CASSFSPGTVQETQYF. The CDR3 region has the DNA TGTGCCAGCAGTTTTTCCCCAGGGACAGTCCAAGAGACCCAGTACTTC.

The rearrangement joins TRBV13 to TRBJ2-7, with D maybe TRBD1 (5 bases). There are 15 residues in the CDR3. The germline V gene has CDR1 PRHDT and CDR2 FYEKMQ (reference sequence). Trimming left V 2 bases short and J 1 base short, with 12 bases between. CDR3 DNA sequence: TGTGCCAGCAGCTTACAACACAGGACGTCCTACGAGCAGTACTTC. Translated, it gives CASSLQHRTSYEQYF. Together with reference TRBV13 and TRBJ2-7, the CDR3 gives the full variable domain: AAGVIQSPRHLIKEKRETATLKCYPIPRHDTVYWYQQGPGQDPQFLISFYEKMQSDKGSIPDRFSAQQFSDYHSELNMSSLELGDSALYFCASSLQHRTSYEQYFGPGTRLTVT.

J is TRBJ2-7 and V is TRBV14; 7 bases match TRBD1. Germline V gene lookup returns CDR1 SGHDN and CDR2 FVKESK. The CDR3 is 14 residues long. J lost 6 bases, V lost 3 bases, and 8 bases had no gene match. The CDR3, as DNA: TGTGCCAGCAGCCAGAACAGGGGATACTCCGAGCAGTACTTC. Protein: CASSQNRGYSEQYF.

This chain uses TRBV19 with TRBJ1-1, with 7 bases lining up with TRBD1. Germline V CDR1 and CDR2: LNHDA, SQIVND (reference sequence). With 7 bases clipped from V and 7 bases from J, the junction kept 15 bases outside the gene matches. The CDR3 sequence is 15 residues long. The CDR3 sequence: CASTPGTVTPIEAFF. CDR3 coding DNA: TGTGCCAGTACCCCCGGGACAGTCACCCCGATTGAAGCTTTCTTT. The full variable domain, completed using reference TRBV19 and TRBJ1-1, is DGGITQSPKYLFRKEGQNVTLSCEQNLNHDAMYWYRQDPGQGLRLIYYSQIVNDFQKGDIAEGYSVSREKKESFPLTVTSAQKNPTAFYLCASTPGTVTPIEAFFGQGTRLTVV.

The V and J genes are TRBV9 and TRBJ1-3; 7 bases are shared with TRBD1. This CDR3 has 15 residues. V was pared by 3 bases and J by 2 bases, with 5 bases of the junction left unmatched. CDR1 is SGDLS and CDR2 is YYNGEE in the germline V gene. The CDR3 DNA is TGTGCCAGCAGCGCCCAGGGGGGCCCTGGAAACACCATATATTTT. It codes for CASSAQGGPGNTIYF.

The chain employs TRBV30 and TRBJ2-1; TRBD2 matches at 7 bases. Germline V gene sequence: CDR1 GTSNPN, CDR2 SVGIG (reference sequence). The CDR3 contains 15 residues. V shed 0 bases and J 13 bases; nucleotides not matched to a gene: 15. This CDR3 is CAWSVIGKAGRGQFF. As DNA, the CDR3 is TGTGCCTGGAGTGTAATAGGTAAAGCGGGACGGGGACAGTTCTTC.

The chain links TRBV7-3 to TRBJ2-2, with D possibly matching TRBD2 (6 bases). Germline CDR1 SGHTA, CDR2 FQGTGA. V lost 5 bases and J 8 bases, leaving 21 bases between the germline ends. This CDR3 comprises 16 residues. The CDR3 is CASSQTGLVTPGELFF. The CDR3 DNA reads as TGTGCCAGCAGCCAAACGGGACTGGTAACACCGGGGGAGCTGTTTTTT.

The rearrangement joins TRBV6-1 to TRBJ2-1; D is undetermined. CDR3 length: 15 amino acids. Germline V gives CDR1 MNHNS, CDR2 SASEGT. Trimming took 2 bases from V and 0 from J, leaving 8 bases between them. The CDR3 DNA reads as TGTGCCAGCAGTGAACCGCGCGTCTCCTACAATGAGCAGTTCTTC. Translation: CASSEPRVSYNEQFF.

This sequence joins TRBV6-6 and TRBJ2-3; 7 bases fit TRBD1. Unmatched junction bases numbered 5, after V lost 9 bases and J lost 2 bases. Germline V lookup: CDR1 MNHNY, CDR2 SVGAGI (reference sequence). There are 13 residues in the CDR3. CDR3 residues: CASIDRDTDTQYF. In DNA, the CDR3 is TGTGCCAGTATAGACAGGGACACAGATACGCAGTATTTT.

The chain links TRBV7-2 to TRBJ1-1, with D perhaps matching TRBD1 (5 bases). Germline-derived CDR1 and CDR2 are SGHTA and FQGNSA. Trimming stripped 2 bases from V and 3 bases from J, with 10 bases between. The CDR3 is 14 residues long. The CDR3 nucleotides are TGTGCCAGCAGCTTACAGGGAGGATACACTGAAGCTTTCTTT. It specifies CASSLQGGYTEAFF. Full variable domain (rest looked up from reference TRBV7-2 and TRBJ1-1): GAGVSQSPSNKVTEKGKDVELRCDPISGHTALYWYRQSLGQGLEFLIYFQGNSAPDKSGLPSDRFSAERTGGSVSTLTIQRTQQEDSAVYLCASSLQGGYTEAFFGQGTRLTVV.

CDR3 sequence: CASDLDRGRGTEAFF. The CDR3 coding sequence is TGTGCTAGTGACTTGGACAGGGGACGGGGCACTGAAGCTTTCTTT. The V call is TRBV12-5, the J call TRBJ1-1; TRBD1 agrees at 9 bases. V shed 7 bases, J shed 4 bases, and the junction held 10 bases outside the gene matches. The CDR3 runs 15 residues. Looked up from germline, CDR1 is LGHNT and CDR2 is FRNRAP.

The gene calls are TRBV19 and TRBJ1-4; D unresolved. V was pared by 7 bases and J by 3 bases, with 18 bases between. CDR3 size: 16 residues. Germline V gene lookup returns CDR1 LNHDA and CDR2 SQIVND (reference sequence). CDR3 sequence reads: CASKDPSGFANEKLFF. CDR3 DNA: TGTGCCAGTAAGGACCCCTCGGGGTTCGCTAATGAAAAACTGTTTTTT.